These T cell receptor beta chains were read from a single sample in a study of T cell changes during pregnancy in multiple sclerosis. Clones were sequenced by immunoSEQ multiplex PCR, and TCRdb holds only the in-frame ones, with some missing. The sample has roughly 48,000 clones; around 94% are singletons. Sequencing was performed on CD4+ T cells from peripheral blood mononuclear cells, taken in the second trimester of pregnancy. The receptors shown here come from a female donor in good health, enrolled as a control in a pregnancy study. CDR3s include the opening cysteine and the closing phenylalanine or tryptophan. D genes are given only for firm matches. Expanded clones get a size class; other rows say once, few or many, or leave the size out.

D	size	V	J	CDR3	DNA
TRBD1	.	TRBV9	TRBJ2-5	CASSVSGQGATETQYF	TGTGCCAGCAGCGTATCGGGACAGGGGGCGACGGAGACCCAGTACTTC
TRBD1	once	TRBV4-1	TRBJ1-5	CASSQDSGTGSQPQHF	TGCGCCAGCAGCCAGGACTCCGGGACAGGATCTCAGCCCCAGCATTTT
TRBD1	.	TRBV18	TRBJ1-2	CASSPNLGTGVEYGYTF	TGTGCCAGCTCACCGAATCTGGGCACAGGGGTTGAGTATGGCTACACCTTC
TRBD1	.	TRBV5-1	TRBJ2-2	CASSRTGEGELFF	TGCGCCAGCAGCCGGACAGGGGAGGGGGAGCTGTTTTTT
.	.	TRBV7-3	TRBJ2-1	CASSPKRAPNEQFF	TGTGCCAGCAGCCCTAAGCGGGCCCCCAATGAGCAGTTCTTC
.	.	TRBV5-8	TRBJ1-2	CASSLRGYTF	TGTGCCAGCAGCCTGAGGGGCTACACCTTC
TRBD1	.	TRBV6-5	TRBJ2-7	CASSYSGTGTYEQYF	TGTGCCAGCAGTTACTCCGGGACAGGGACCTACGAGCAGTACTTC
.	.	TRBV6-5	TRBJ2-5	CASSYSQGSGETQYF	TGTGCCAGCAGTTACTCACAGGGTTCGGGCGAGACCCAGTACTTC
.	.	TRBV18	TRBJ1-4	CASSPRQGRDEKLFF	TGTGCCAGCTCACCACGGCAGGGTAGGGATGAAAAACTGTTTTTT
.	.	TRBV11-3	TRBJ1-1	CASSFARGTEAFF	TGTGCCAGCAGTTTTGCTCGGGGGACTGAAGCTTTCTTT
.	.	TRBV27	TRBJ2-1	CASSLSWGPRLKQFF	TGTGCCAGCAGTCTATCGTGGGGGCCCCGGTTAAAGCAGTTCTTC
TRBD2	.	TRBV11-3	TRBJ2-5	CASSLRGDVETQYF	TGTGCCAGCAGCTTACGGGGGGACGTAGAGACCCAGTACTTC
TRBD1	.	TRBV25-1	TRBJ2-7	CASSATGGRSEQYF	TGTGCCAGCAGTGCGACAGGGGGCAGGAGCGAGCAGTACTTC
TRBD1	.	TRBV4-1	TRBJ2-2	CASSQSGQRHTGELFF	TGCGCCAGCAGCCAATCGGGACAGCGTCACACCGGGGAGCTGTTTTTT
.	.	TRBV6-1	TRBJ2-2	CASSEMLGATGELFF	TGTGCCAGCAGTGAGATGTTGGGGGCCACCGGGGAGCTGTTTTTT
.	.	TRBV5-5	TRBJ1-3	CASSLDGPNTIYF	TGTGCCAGCAGCTTGGATGGCCCAAACACCATATATTTT
TRBD1	.	TRBV5-1	TRBJ2-6	CASSIGGTGANVLTF	TGCGCCAGCAGTATAGGGGGCACTGGGGCCAACGTCCTGACTTTC
TRBD1	.	TRBV28	TRBJ1-2	CASDRGGVGYTF	TGTGCCAGTGACAGGGGAGGAGTTGGCTACACCTTC